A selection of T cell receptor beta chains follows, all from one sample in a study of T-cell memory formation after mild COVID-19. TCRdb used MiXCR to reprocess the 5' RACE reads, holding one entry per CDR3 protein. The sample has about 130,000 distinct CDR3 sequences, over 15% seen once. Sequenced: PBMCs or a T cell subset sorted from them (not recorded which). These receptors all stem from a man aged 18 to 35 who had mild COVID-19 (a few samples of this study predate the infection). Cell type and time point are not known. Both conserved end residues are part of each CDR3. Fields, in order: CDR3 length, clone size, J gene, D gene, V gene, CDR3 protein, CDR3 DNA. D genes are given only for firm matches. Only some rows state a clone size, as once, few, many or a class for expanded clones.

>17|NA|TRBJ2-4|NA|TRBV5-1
CASSSGPTVLAKNIQYF
TGCGCCAGCAGCTCGGGGCCGACAGTTCTAGCCAAAAACATTCAGTACTTC
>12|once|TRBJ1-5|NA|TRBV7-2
CASSFFDQPQHF
TGTGCCAGCAGCTTTTTCGATCAGCCCCAGCATTTT
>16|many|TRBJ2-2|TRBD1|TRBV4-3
CASSQVGRGKAGELFF
TGCGCCAGCAGCCAAGTAGGCAGGGGGAAGGCCGGGGAGCTGTTTTTT
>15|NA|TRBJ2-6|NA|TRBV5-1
CASSWRPDGANVLTF
TGCGCCAGCAGCTGGAGACCAGATGGGGCCAACGTCCTGACTTTC
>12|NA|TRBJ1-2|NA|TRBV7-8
CASSLGRDGYTF
TGTGCCAGCAGCTTGGGGAGAGATGGCTACACCTTC
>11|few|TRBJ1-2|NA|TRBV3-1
CASSQEGEYTF
TGTGCCAGCAGCCAAGAGGGGGAGTACACCTTC
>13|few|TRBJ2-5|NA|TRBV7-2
CASSLRGSETQYF
TGTGCCAGCAGCTTAAGGGGTAGCGAGACCCAGTACTTC
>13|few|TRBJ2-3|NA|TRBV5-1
CASKKPETDTQYF
TGCGCCAGCAAAAAGCCAGAGACAGATACGCAGTATTTT
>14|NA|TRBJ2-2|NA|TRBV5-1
CASKTTGVDGELFF
TGCGCCAGCAAGACGACAGGAGTGGACGGGGAGCTGTTTTTT
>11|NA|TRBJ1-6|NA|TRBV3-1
CASSANSPLHF
TGTGCCAGCAGCGCAAATTCACCCCTCCACTTT
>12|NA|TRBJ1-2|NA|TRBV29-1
CSARHSNYGYTF
TGCAGCGCGAGACACTCTAACTATGGCTACACCTTC
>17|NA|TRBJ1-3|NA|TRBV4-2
CASSQDLRQVSGNTIYF
TGTGCCAGCAGCCAAGATCTCAGACAGGTCTCTGGAAACACCATATATTTT
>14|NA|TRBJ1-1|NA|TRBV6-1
CAGRRGELNTEAFF
TGTGCCGGGCGTCGCGGGGAGCTGAACACTGAAGCTTTCTTT
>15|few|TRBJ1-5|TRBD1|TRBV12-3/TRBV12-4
CASSSEQGAGQPQHF
TGTGCCAGCAGTTCTGAGCAGGGGGCCGGGCAGCCCCAGCATTTT
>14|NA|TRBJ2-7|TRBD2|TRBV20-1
CSARVGGRNYEQYF
TGCAGTGCTAGAGTCGGCGGGAGAAACTACGAGCAGTACTTC
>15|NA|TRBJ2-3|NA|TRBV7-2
CASSLLTVFVDTQYF
TGTGCCAGCAGCTTACTGACTGTATTTGTAGATACGCAGTATTTT